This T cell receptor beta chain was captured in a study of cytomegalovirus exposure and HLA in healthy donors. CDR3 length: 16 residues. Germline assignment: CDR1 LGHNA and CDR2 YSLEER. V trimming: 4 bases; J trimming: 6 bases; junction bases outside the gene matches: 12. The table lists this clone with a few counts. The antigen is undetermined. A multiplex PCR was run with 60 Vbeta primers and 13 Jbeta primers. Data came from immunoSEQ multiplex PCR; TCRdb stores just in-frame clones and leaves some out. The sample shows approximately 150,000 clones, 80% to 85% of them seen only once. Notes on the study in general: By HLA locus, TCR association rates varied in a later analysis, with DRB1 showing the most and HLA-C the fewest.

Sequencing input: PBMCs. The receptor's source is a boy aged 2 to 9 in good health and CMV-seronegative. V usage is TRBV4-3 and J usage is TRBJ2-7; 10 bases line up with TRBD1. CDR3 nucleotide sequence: TGCGCCAGCAGCCTAGTAGCGGGACAGGGGAACGGCGAGCAGTACTTC. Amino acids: CASSLVAGQGNGEQYF.